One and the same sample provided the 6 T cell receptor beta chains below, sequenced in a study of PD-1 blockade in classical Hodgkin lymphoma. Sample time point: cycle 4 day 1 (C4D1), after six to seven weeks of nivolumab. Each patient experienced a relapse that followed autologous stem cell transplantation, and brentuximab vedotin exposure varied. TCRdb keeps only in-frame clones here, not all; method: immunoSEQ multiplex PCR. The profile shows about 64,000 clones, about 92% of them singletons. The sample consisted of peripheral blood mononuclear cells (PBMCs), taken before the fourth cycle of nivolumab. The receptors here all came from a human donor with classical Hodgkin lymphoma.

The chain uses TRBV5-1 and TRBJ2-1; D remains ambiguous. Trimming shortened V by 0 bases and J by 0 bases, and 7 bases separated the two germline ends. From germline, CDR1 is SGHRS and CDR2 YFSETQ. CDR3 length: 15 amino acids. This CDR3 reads CASSLVGVSYNEQFF. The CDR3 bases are TGCGCCAGCAGCTTGGTGGGTGTCTCCTACAATGAGCAGTTCTTC.

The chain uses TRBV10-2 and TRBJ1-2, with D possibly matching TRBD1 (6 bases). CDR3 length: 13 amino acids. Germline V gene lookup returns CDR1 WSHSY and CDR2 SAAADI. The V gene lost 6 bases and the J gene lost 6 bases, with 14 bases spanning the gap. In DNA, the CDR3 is TGCGCCAGCAGAGAGGACAGTTCGAATGGCTACACCTTC. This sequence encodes CASREDSSNGYTF.

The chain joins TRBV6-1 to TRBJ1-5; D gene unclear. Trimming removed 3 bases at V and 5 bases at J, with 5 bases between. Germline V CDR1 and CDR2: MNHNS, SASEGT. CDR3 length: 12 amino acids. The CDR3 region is CASSDRDQPQHF. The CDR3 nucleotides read TGTGCCAGCAGTGATCGGGATCAGCCCCAGCATTTT.

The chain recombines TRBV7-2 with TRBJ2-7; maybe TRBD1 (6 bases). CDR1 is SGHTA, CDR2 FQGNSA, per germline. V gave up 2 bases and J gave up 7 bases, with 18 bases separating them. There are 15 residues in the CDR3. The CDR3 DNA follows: TGTGCCAGCAGCTTATGGGACACAGGAGGCCTGGAGCAGTACTTC. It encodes CASSLWDTGGLEQYF.

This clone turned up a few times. The CDR3 is CASRKGVDGYNEQFF. DNA for the CDR3: TGTGCCAGCAGGAAGGGGGTGGACGGTTACAATGAGCAGTTCTTC. The chain uses TRBV5-4 and TRBJ2-1, with D tentatively TRBD1 (6 bases). The length of the CDR3 is 15 residues. Germline CDR1 is SGHNT and CDR2 is YYREEE (reference sequence). Trimming pared 5 bases from V and 4 bases from J, leaving 16 bases between.

CDR3 DNA sequence: TGTGCCAGCAGCTTAGGTTTGGAATGGGCGAAATACTATGGCTACACCTTC. Amino acid sequence: CASSLGLEWAKYYGYTF. This chain joins TRBV7-2 and TRBJ1-2; D gene uncertain. This CDR3 has 17 amino acids. Deletions cut 1 base from V and 3 bases from J, with 18 bases between. Germline V lookup: CDR1 SGHTA, CDR2 FQGNSA.